This T cell receptor beta chain was sequenced for a study of type 1 regulatory T cells. Trimming took off 6 bases at V and 0 bases at J, with 15 bases between the two ends. The length of the CDR3 is 16 residues. CDR1 and CDR2 (germline): DFQATT, SNEGSKA (reference sequence). About this clonotype: Its antigen remains unknown.

TCRdb ran MiXCR on the reads and lists one entry per CDR3 protein. The table shows more than 60,000 distinct CDR3 sequences, with approximately 60% occurring only once. The J gene is TRBJ2-6, the V gene TRBV20-1, with D maybe TRBD2 (7 bases). The TCR comes from a human donor in good health. The material sequenced was cultured non-Tr1 T cells, either the whole culture or a sorted T cell fraction (not recorded which). The CDR3: CSAGGGLSSGANVLTF. Here the CDR3 DNA reads TGCAGTGCAGGGGGGGGGCTGAGCTCTGGGGCCAACGTCCTGACTTTC.